This TCR beta chain was identified in a study of blood T cells in healthy people across ages. Per germline, CDR1 MDHEN and CDR2 SYDVKM. The CDR3 has 14 residues. V was shortened by 2 bases and J by 5 bases, with 12 bases between the two germline ends. A sample-barcoded 5' primer and a J-beta primer mix were used in a second PCR of roughly 7 to 11 cycles. TCRdb reprocessed the 5' RACE reads via MiXCR and lists one record per CDR3 protein. The table lists around 580,000 distinct CDR3 sequences, roughly 43% of them singletons. The receptor was derived from an elderly man in good health. The genes are TRBV28 and TRBJ1-2; a weak D match, TRBD1 (6 bases). Sequenced material: blood. CDR3 sequence reads: CASSLTRGGYGYTF. DNA for the CDR3: TGTGCCAGCAGTTTAACCAGGGGCGGGTATGGCTACACCTTC.